Listed here are 30 T cell receptor beta chains from one sample, sequenced in a study of somatic mutations in cytotoxic T cells in rheumatoid arthritis. The repertoire was sequenced with immunoSEQ multiplex PCR; TCRdb's copy has only in-frame clones and lacks some. Of about 10,000 clones detected, 75% to 95% appear once; the ten largest clones hold about 15%. Sequencing used CD8+ T cells sorted from blood. The receptor source for this set is a woman aged 18-35 years with rheumatoid arthritis.

CDR3 DNA: TGTGCCAGCAGCCAAGACGGGTGGAGGTGGAACACTGAAGCTTTCTTT. Translated: CASSQDGWRWNTEAFF. V usage is TRBV14 and J usage is TRBJ1-1; the D is unclear. This CDR3 region has 16 residues. Trimming shortened V by 0 bases and J by 1 base, and 12 bases separated the two germline ends. The germline V gene has CDR1 SGHDN and CDR2 FVKESK.

The V gene is TRBV14, the J gene TRBJ2-7, with D perhaps TRBD2 (5 bases). V dropped 1 base and J dropped 3 bases, with 10 bases sitting between them. Germline assignment: CDR1 SGHDN and CDR2 FVKESK. This CDR3 is built from 14 residues. CDR3 DNA: TGTGCCAGCAGCCAAGGCCAGCGGCTCTACGAGCAGTACTTC. Translating gives CASSQGQRLYEQYF.

V is TRBV14 and J is TRBJ2-1; D unresolved. The CDR3 loop spans 15 amino acids. The V and J ends lost 1 base and 2 bases respectively, with 9 bases between them. Germline-derived CDR1 and CDR2 are SGHDN and FVKESK. CDR3 nucleotide sequence: TGTGCCAGCAGCCAAGGGCAGGCCCCCTACAATGAGCAGTTCTTC. This gives the protein CASSQGQAPYNEQFF.

The rearrangement uses TRBV28 and TRBJ2-3, with TRBD1 matching over 7 bases. V trimming: 5 bases; J trimming: 0 bases; junction bases outside the gene matches: 2. This CDR3 has 14 residues. The germline V gene encodes CDR1 MDHEN and CDR2 SYDVKM. DNA for the CDR3: TGTGCCAGCAGTAGGGACAGCAGCACAGATACGCAGTATTTT. Its translation is CASSRDSSTDTQYF.

J is TRBJ2-7 and V is TRBV5-1, with D possibly being TRBD2 (6 bases). The germline V and J ends were trimmed by 2 bases and 0 bases, with 9 bases remaining between them. The length of the CDR3 is 14 residues. The germline CDR1 and CDR2 sequences are SGHRS and YFSETQ. The CDR3, as DNA: TGCGCCAGCAGCTTCGGCGGGATCTCCTACGAGCAGTACTTC. It specifies CASSFGGISYEQYF.

The rearrangement joins TRBV27 to TRBJ2-1; tentatively, D is TRBD1 (6 bases). V was cut by 4 bases and J by 9 bases, with 16 bases left in between. CDR1 is MNHEY, CDR2 SMNVEV, per germline (reference sequence). This CDR3 is built from 14 residues. The CDR3 protein is CASSYVIQGREQFF. The CDR3 DNA reads TGTGCCAGCAGTTACGTTATACAGGGACGTGAGCAGTTCTTC.

This rearrangement joins TRBV19 to TRBJ1-1; D possibly corresponds to TRBD1 (6 bases). V lost 4 bases to trimming and J lost 1 base, with 19 bases between them. CDR3 size: 17 residues. The germline gives CDR1 LNHDA, CDR2 SQIVND (reference sequence). CDR3 in amino acids: CASSTPKGELGNTEAFF. In DNA form, the CDR3 reads TGTGCCAGTAGTACCCCGAAGGGGGAACTGGGGAACACTGAAGCTTTCTTT.

This chain joins TRBV27 and TRBJ2-3; a weak D match, TRBD2 (6 bases). This CDR3 has 15 residues. Germline CDR1 is MNHEY and CDR2 is SMNVEV (reference sequence). The V end was cut by 2 bases, the J end by 6 bases, with 15 bases between. Written as DNA, the CDR3 is TGTGCCAGCAGTTTAGTTTGGAGGGGAAAGGATACGCAGTATTTT. Its protein product is CASSLVWRGKDTQYF.

This chain connects TRBV30 to TRBJ2-5, with TRBD2 matching 7 bases. The J call may be mistaken, given a closer DNA end match to TRBJ2-7. This CDR3 spans 14 amino acids. Germline CDR1 GTSNPN, CDR2 SVGIG (reference sequence). The CDR3 loop is CAWSGGSGSYEQYF. DNA of the CDR3: TGTGCCTGGAGTGGGGGTAGCGGGTCCTACGAGCAGTACTTC.

The chain couples TRBV6-6 to TRBJ2-2; TRBD2 is a possible D gene (5 bases). The V gene lost 2 bases and the J gene lost 6 bases, with 13 bases spanning the gap. The CDR3 covers 15 residues. Germline-derived CDR1 and CDR2 are MNHNY and SVGAGI (reference sequence). The DNA of the CDR3 is TGTGCCAGCAGTTACACTGCACGGGATCCCGGGGAGCTGTTTTTT. It specifies CASSYTARDPGELFF.

The V gene is TRBV5-1, the J gene TRBJ1-1; the D gene is possibly TRBD1 (6 bases). CDR1 and CDR2 (germline): SGHRS, YFSETQ. The V gene lost 2 bases and the J gene lost 1 base, with 9 bases spanning the gap. The CDR3 length is 14 residues. The CDR3 nucleotides are TGCGCCAGCAGCTTTTCAGGGGCGAACACTGAAGCTTTCTTT. This encodes CASSFSGANTEAFF.

This chain connects TRBV27 to TRBJ1-2; 8 bases agree with TRBD1. Germline-derived CDR1 and CDR2 are MNHEY and SMNVEV (reference sequence). J gave up 3 bases and V 3 bases, and 0 bases lay outside the gene matches. The CDR3 consists of 13 residues. CDR3 DNA: TGTGCCAGCAGTTTGACAGGGGACTATGGCTACACCTTC. Its translation is CASSLTGDYGYTF.

The genes are TRBV6-6 and TRBJ2-1, with D unclear. This CDR3 comprises 15 residues. Trimming removed 7 bases from V and 5 bases from J, with 18 bases in between. Germline values: CDR1 MNHNY, CDR2 SVGAGI (reference sequence). CDR3 DNA sequence: TGTGCCAGCAAGGTAGCTAGTATTAATGACAATGAGCAGTTCTTC. It translates to CASKVASINDNEQFF.

CDR3 sequence: CASSEGHGNEKLFF. CDR3 DNA sequence: TGCGCCAGCAGCGAGGGACACGGAAATGAAAAACTGTTTTTT. The V call is TRBV5-1, the J call TRBJ1-4; D is possibly TRBD1 (6 bases). Germline values: CDR1 SGHRS, CDR2 YFSETQ. Trimming removed 4 bases at V and 5 bases at J, with 12 bases between. The CDR3 consists of 14 residues.

Note on this clone: Its ends do not fully match the called genes, so a read error is possible. The V call is TRBV7-9, the J call TRBJ2-1, with D unresolved. The CDR3 totals 14 residues. The germline gives CDR1 SEHNR, CDR2 FQNEAQ (reference sequence). In nucleotides, the CDR3 is TGTGCCAGCAGCCGTCCCAACTCCGACAATGAGCAGTTCTTC. It codes for CASSRPNSDNEQFF.

The gene calls are TRBV27 and TRBJ2-5, with TRBD1 matching 12 bases. Trimming cost V 5 bases and J 5 bases; bases outside gene matches: 9. This CDR3 spans 16 amino acids. The germline V gene has CDR1 MNHEY and CDR2 SMNVEV (reference sequence). The CDR3 DNA follows: TGTGCCAGCAGTCCGACGGGACAGGGGGCAAAGGAGACCCAGTACTTC. It is translated as CASSPTGQGAKETQYF.

The chain joins TRBV6-6 to TRBJ2-2; TRBD1 aligns across 8 bases. Per the germline V gene, CDR1 is MNHNY and CDR2 is SVGAGI (reference sequence). V shed 0 bases, J shed 4 bases, and the junction held 4 bases outside the gene matches. The CDR3 contains 16 residues. CDR3 coding DNA: TGTGCCAGCAGTTACTCGACAGGGGTGAGCACCGGGGAGCTGTTTTTT. Translation gives CASSYSTGVSTGELFF.

V usage is TRBV6-6 and J usage is TRBJ2-2; no clear D. The V gene lost 7 bases and the J gene lost 4 bases, with 13 bases spanning the gap. Germline V CDR1 and CDR2: MNHNY, SVGAGI (reference sequence). The CDR3 extends over 14 amino acids. DNA of the CDR3: TGTGCCAGCATAGTACAGAGTATCACCGGGGAGCTGTTTTTT. Translation: CASIVQSITGELFF.

The chain is built from TRBV14 and TRBJ2-7, with unresolved D. This CDR3 comprises 11 residues. Germline CDR1 is SGHDN and CDR2 is FVKESK. V lost 5 bases and J lost 3, with 5 bases in between. The CDR3: CASSSHYEQYF. CDR3 nucleotide sequence: TGTGCCAGCAGCTCCCACTACGAGCAGTACTTC.

The V call is TRBV4-3, the J call TRBJ2-3, with D hard to call. The CDR3 is made up of 16 amino acids. Germline V gene lookup returns CDR1 LGHNA and CDR2 YSLEER. V was clipped by 0 bases and J by 1 base, with 11 bases between them. Written as DNA, the CDR3 is TGCGCCAGCAGCCAAGAGAACACGATGGGCACAGATACGCAGTATTTT. Translating gives CASSQENTMGTDTQYF.

This chain uses TRBV13 with TRBJ2-3; the D gene is possibly TRBD2 (5 bases). V gave up 1 base and J gave up 5 bases, with 13 bases separating them. Germline V lookup: CDR1 PRHDT, CDR2 FYEKMQ (reference sequence). The CDR3 covers 15 residues. CDR3 sequence: CASSLVRLAGDTQYF. The CDR3 DNA reads TGTGCCAGCAGCTTAGTTCGTCTAGCCGGAGATACGCAGTATTTT.

The gene calls are TRBV6-1 and TRBJ1-2, with D possibly being TRBD1 (6 bases). This CDR3 has 14 amino acids. Germline V CDR1 and CDR2: MNHNS, SASEGT. V shed 6 bases and J shed 1 base, with 12 bases lying between them. The DNA of the CDR3 is TGTGCCAGCAGGGACAGCTTAGTTAACTATGGCTACACCTTC. Translating gives CASRDSLVNYGYTF.

The V call is TRBV5-6, the J call TRBJ2-1, with D possibly being TRBD2 (6 bases). V was pared by 9 bases and J by 5 bases, with 18 bases between. This CDR3 spans 14 amino acids. CDR1 SGHDT and CDR2 YYEEEE come from the germline V gene. The chain's CDR3 is CATHPGREHNEQFF. CDR3 sequence (DNA): TGTGCCACCCACCCGGGTCGGGAGCACAATGAGCAGTTCTTC.

This chain joins TRBV6-4 and TRBJ1-1; no clear D. V gave up 2 bases and J gave up 0 bases, with 7 bases separating them. This CDR3 region has 14 residues. The germline gives CDR1 MRHNA, CDR2 SNTAGT. The CDR3 DNA reads as TGTGCCAGCAGTGACGACAATTTGAACACTGAAGCTTTCTTT. It encodes CASSDDNLNTEAFF.

This rearrangement joins TRBV28 to TRBJ1-5, with D possibly being TRBD1 (6 bases). V lost 1 base and J lost 3, with 10 bases in between. The length of the CDR3 is 15 residues. Germline V gives CDR1 MDHEN, CDR2 SYDVKM. CDR3 sequence reads: CASSLSDRFNQPQHF. The CDR3 nucleotides read TGTGCCAGCAGTTTATCCGACAGGTTCAATCAGCCCCAGCATTTT.

This clone has only a few counts. The chain combines TRBV28 with TRBJ1-5; 7 bases agree with TRBD1. The germline V gene encodes CDR1 MDHEN and CDR2 SYDVKM. The trim removed 5 bases at V and 0 bases at J, leaving 16 bases unmatched. CDR3 length: 19 residues. CDR3 region: CASSPLTGVEGNSNQPQHF. CDR3 nucleotide sequence: TGTGCCAGCAGTCCCCTCACAGGGGTCGAAGGTAATAGCAATCAGCCCCAGCATTTT.

V is TRBV10-3 and J is TRBJ2-3, with 8 bases identical to TRBD1. CDR3 size: 15 residues. Per the germline V gene, CDR1 is ENHRY and CDR2 is SYGVKD. The J segment lost 1 base and the V segment lost 8 bases, leaving 8 bases of the junction unmatched. The CDR3 bases are TGTGCCATCTTGCAGGGGGCGATCGGCACAGATACGCAGTATTTT. This sequence encodes CAILQGAIGTDTQYF.

The chain links TRBV13 to TRBJ1-2; D gene ambiguous. The CDR3 has 15 residues. V shed 3 bases and J shed 8 bases, with 19 bases lying between them. CDR1 and CDR2 from the germline V gene are PRHDT and FYEKMQ (reference sequence). CDR3 region: CASSLAYDLDSGYTF. The CDR3 DNA follows: TGTGCCAGCAGCTTGGCTTATGATTTAGATAGCGGCTACACCTTC.

V is TRBV25-1 and J is TRBJ2-3; 13 bases agree with TRBD2. The ends lost 6 bases at V and 4 bases at J; junction bases unmatched: 4. The CDR3 sequence is 15 residues long. CDR1 and CDR2 (germline): MGHDK, SYGVNS. The CDR3 DNA reads TGTGCCAGCAGACTAGCGGGAGGGCCCGCAGATACGCAGTATTTT. It codes for CASRLAGGPADTQYF.

This chain uses TRBV7-9 with TRBJ2-2, with 10 bases lining up with TRBD2. The junction had 9 bases not matched to a gene; V was cut back by 5 bases and J by 6 bases. This CDR3 has 16 residues. Germline V lookup: CDR1 SEHNR, CDR2 FQNEAQ (reference sequence). For the CDR3, the DNA is TGTGCCAGCAGCCCCGAGCGGGAGGGCCTATCCGGGGAGCTGTTTTTT. It specifies CASSPEREGLSGELFF. Variable domain in full (rest from reference TRBV7-9 and TRBJ2-2): DTGVSQNPRHKITKRGQNVTFRCDPISEHNRLYWYRQTLGQGPEFLTYFQNEAQLEKSRLLSDRFSAERPKGSFSTLEIQRTEQGDSAMYLCASSPEREGLSGELFFGEGSRLTVL.